These 20 T cell receptor beta chains originate from one sample sequenced in a study of memory CD4+ T cells and cytomegalovirus serostatus (dated by TCRdb to about 2019). Single viable CD3+CD4+CD8-CD45RO+ cells were sorted as memory CD4+ T cells on a FACSAria II. Library preparation was by the immunoSEQ multiplex PCR assay. In its TCRdb copy, this immuneACCESS table keeps in-frame sequences only and misses some clones. Where compared with another copy, unresolved V genes explain less than half of these, and the others have no known cause. The sample contains 45,000 to 50,000 clones, more than 60% of them found a single time. Less than 0.75% of the sample comes from the top ten. Sequencing was carried out using memory CD4+ T cells from blood. The receptors derive from an adult in good health and CMV-seronegative.

The chain recombines TRBV23-1 with TRBJ2-7; D might be TRBD2 (5 bases). TRBV23-1 is given ORF status, its function remaining uncertain. V shed 4 bases and J shed 0 bases, with 19 bases lying between them. This CDR3 is built from 17 residues. Here the CDR3 reads CASSRQRPGNLSYEQYF. Here the CDR3 DNA reads TGCGCCAGCAGTCGACAAAGACCGGGAAACCTCTCCTACGAGCAGTACTTC.

The CDR3 coding sequence is TGTGCCAGCAGCCCCTCGTCAGGGACAGCTAACTATGGCTACACCTTC. Encoded protein: CASSPSSGTANYGYTF. The genes are TRBV4-2 and TRBJ1-2; 7 nucleotides line up with TRBD1. This CDR3 has 16 residues. CDR1 is LGHNA and CDR2 is YNFKEQ in the germline V gene. Trimming cost V 4 bases and J 0 bases; bases outside gene matches: 8.

This rearrangement joins TRBV28 to TRBJ1-5, with 8 nucleotides matching TRBD1. Trimming cost V 4 bases and J 7 bases; bases outside gene matches: 9. There are 15 residues in the CDR3. Germline V lookup: CDR1 MDHEN, CDR2 SYDVKM. CDR3 DNA: TGTGCCAGCAGTTCAGGACAGGGAGGTAGACAGCCCCAGCATTTT. Encoded protein: CASSSGQGGRQPQHF. Using reference TRBV28 and TRBJ1-5 for the parts outside the CDR3, the full variable domain is DVKVTQSSRYLVKRTGEKVFLECVQDMDHENMFWYRQDPGLGLRLIYFSYDVKMKEKGDIPEGYSVSREKKERFSLILESASTNQTSMYLCASSSGQGGRQPQHFGDGTRLSIL.

V is TRBV6-5 and J is TRBJ1-2; D is uncertain. Germline values: CDR1 MNHEY, CDR2 SVGAGI. The CDR3 has 13 amino acids. V was trimmed by 5 bases and J by 2 bases, leaving 9 bases between them. The CDR3 spells CASSQTRNYGYTF. CDR3 DNA: TGTGCCAGCAGTCAGACACGAAACTATGGCTACACCTTC.

The rearrangement links TRBV25-1 to TRBJ2-5; D gene unclear. The CDR3 runs to 13 residues. Per the germline V gene, CDR1 is MGHDK and CDR2 is SYGVNS. V was clipped by 6 bases and J by 5 bases, with 13 bases between them. The CDR3 nucleotides read TGTGCCAGCAGGACACGAGGCGGCGAGACCCAGTACTTC. It yields the protein CASRTRGGETQYF.

The chain uses TRBV7-2 and TRBJ2-3, with D perhaps TRBD2 (6 bases). V lost 1 base and J 2 bases, leaving 13 bases between the germline ends. CDR1 is SGHTA, CDR2 FQGNSA, per germline. This CDR3 is built from 16 residues. CDR3 sequence reads: CASSLGGGTATDTQYF. The CDR3 DNA sequence: TGTGCCAGCAGCTTAGGAGGCGGGACGGCCACAGATACGCAGTATTTT.

The rearrangement joins TRBV9 to TRBJ2-5; 10 bases agree with TRBD1. The CDR3 is 14 residues long. Germline V gives CDR1 SGDLS, CDR2 YYNGEE. J gave up 11 bases and V 4 bases, and 11 bases lay outside the gene matches. CDR3 protein: CASSSRQGAGEQYF. The CDR3 nucleotides read TGTGCCAGCAGCTCACGACAGGGGGCAGGGGAGCAGTACTTC. The entire variable domain, with the rest obtained from reference TRBV9 and TRBJ2-5, is as follows: DSGVTQTPKHLITATGQRVTLRCSPRSGDLSVYWYQQSLDQGLQFLIQYYNGEERAKGNILERFSAQQFPDLHSELNLSSLELGDSALYFCASSSRQGAGEQYFGPGTRLLVL.

The chain employs TRBV2 and TRBJ2-3; D is possibly TRBD1 or TRBD2 (5 bases each). The CDR3 runs 14 residues. The V gene's germline CDR1 is SNHLY and CDR2 FYNNEI. Trimming left V 8 bases short and J 2 bases short, with 14 bases between. CDR3 protein: CASYGAPATDTQYF. The DNA of the CDR3 is TGTGCCAGCTACGGGGCCCCCGCCACAGATACGCAGTATTTT.

This clone occurred a few times. This sample includes further DNA sequences coding for the same CDR3. The genes are TRBV7-3 and TRBJ1-6, with no clear D. V lost 3 bases and J 7 bases, leaving 10 bases between the germline ends. This CDR3 contains 14 residues. Germline V gene data show CDR1 as SGHTA and CDR2 as FQGTGA. In nucleotides, the CDR3 is TGTGCCAGCAGCTTGGGTGGAGCAAATTCACCCCTCCACTTT. Translating gives CASSLGGANSPLHF.

V usage is TRBV11-2 and J usage is TRBJ1-1; the D gene is possibly TRBD1 (5 bases). Germline V gene sequence: CDR1 SGHAT, CDR2 FQNNGV. V shed 5 bases and J shed 0 bases, with 7 bases lying between them. The CDR3 has 13 amino acids. DNA for the CDR3: TGTGCCAGCAGCGCGGGACTGAACACTGAAGCTTTCTTT. It encodes CASSAGLNTEAFF.

The chain links TRBV4-1 to TRBJ1-2; 9 bases map to TRBD1. The CDR3 loop spans 20 amino acids. V lost 0 bases and J lost 2; bases outside the gene matches: 16. The germline gives CDR1 MGHRA, CDR2 YSYEKL. CDR3: CASSQDWHGTGRLANYGYTF. In DNA form, the CDR3 reads TGCGCCAGCAGCCAAGATTGGCATGGGACAGGGAGGCTCGCCAACTATGGCTACACCTTC.

The rearrangement joins TRBV5-6 to TRBJ1-2, with D unclear. The V end was cut by 1 base, the J end by 1 base, with 8 bases between. The germline V gene encodes CDR1 SGHDT and CDR2 YYEEEE. This CDR3 has 14 amino acids. The CDR3 DNA reads TGTGCCAGCAGCTTGAGTGGTTTTAACTATGGCTACACCTTC. This codes for CASSLSGFNYGYTF.

This chain joins TRBV28 and TRBJ2-4; 11 bases match TRBD2. The CDR3 sequence is 15 residues long. CDR1 is MDHEN and CDR2 is SYDVKM in the germline V gene. After removal of 6 bases from V and 6 bases from J, the junction contained 7 bases not matched to a gene. The CDR3 loop reads CASSLIAGGRNIQYF. The CDR3 coding sequence is TGTGCCAGCAGCTTAATAGCGGGGGGGCGAAACATTCAGTACTTC.

This sequence joins TRBV9 and TRBJ2-5; 9 nucleotides match TRBD1. CDR1 and CDR2 from the germline V gene are SGDLS and YYNGEE. V was clipped by 1 base and J by 0 bases; unmatched bases: 7. The CDR3 sequence is 17 residues long. For the CDR3, the DNA is TGTGCCAGCAGCGTAATAGGCCGGGACAGGGACCAAGAGACCCAGTACTTC. Encoded protein: CASSVIGRDRDQETQYF.

This clone was counted a few times. This chain uses TRBV13 with TRBJ1-6, with a possible D match to TRBD1 (5 bases). The CDR3 loop spans 13 amino acids. CDR1 is PRHDT, CDR2 FYEKMQ, per germline (reference sequence). V was shortened by 6 bases and J by 8 bases, with 11 bases between the two germline ends. In nucleotides, the CDR3 is TGTGCCAGCAGACAGGACCGGGATTCACCCCTCCACTTT. Translation: CASRQDRDSPLHF.

The chain employs TRBV4-3 and TRBJ1-3; a possible D gene is TRBD1 (5 bases). With 1 base removed from V and 0 bases from J, the gap between germline ends came to 10 bases. CDR1 is LGHNA and CDR2 is YSLEER in the germline V gene. The CDR3 loop spans 16 amino acids. Here the CDR3 DNA reads TGCGCCAGCAGCCAAGGGGGACCGTCCTCTGGAAACACCATATATTTT. Protein sequence: CASSQGGPSSGNTIYF.

The chain combines TRBV7-2 with TRBJ2-2, with D maybe TRBD2 (5 bases). This CDR3 is built from 16 residues. The ends were cut back, 1 base at V and 6 bases at J, with 15 bases in the middle. Looked up from germline, CDR1 is SGHTA and CDR2 is FQGNSA. The CDR3 region is CASSLEVLASSGELFF. The CDR3 DNA reads as TGTGCCAGCAGCTTAGAAGTCCTCGCTAGCTCCGGGGAGCTGTTTTTT.

This clone turned up a few times. The chain is built from TRBV10-2 and TRBJ1-6; no clear D. Germline V gene data show CDR1 as WSHSY and CDR2 as SAAADI. Trimming pared 3 bases from V and 5 bases from J, leaving 14 bases between. The length of the CDR3 is 16 residues. The CDR3 DNA reads as TGCGCCAGCAGTGACCTCGGTGAACCAGATAATTCACCCCTCCACTTT. Encoded protein: CASSDLGEPDNSPLHF.

The rearrangement links TRBV11-2 to TRBJ1-6; D remains ambiguous. Germline loops: CDR1 SGHAT, CDR2 FQNNGV. This CDR3 is 14 amino acids long. V gave up 0 bases and J gave up 7 bases, with 7 bases separating them. CDR3 residues: CASSLDRWNSPLHF. CDR3 nucleotide sequence: TGTGCCAGCAGCTTAGACAGGTGGAATTCACCCCTCCACTTT.

V is TRBV7-2 and J is TRBJ2-5; 7 bases are shared with TRBD1. This CDR3 has 15 residues. Germline values: CDR1 SGHTA, CDR2 FQGNSA. V dropped 5 bases and J dropped 7; count of bases not matched to a gene: 13. CDR3 sequence: CASSPTTGQWGTQYF. The CDR3 nucleotides read TGTGCCAGCAGCCCAACGACAGGGCAGTGGGGGACCCAGTACTTC.